Reported below is one TCR beta chain. What this receptor recognizes is not known. Qualities for individual bases were not recorded, and no much larger clone is one base off. Library creation used 5' RACE. Sequencing relied on an Illumina HiSeq 2000. Template switching added a universal primer binding site, and the final cDNA carried a unique molecular identifier that allowed TCR cDNA molecules to be counted accurately. Specific primers in the conserved constant-segment region were used to synthesize first-strand cDNA for the TCR alpha and beta chains. To control for contamination, every cDNA library carried two barcodes: a SMART-Mk sample barcode plus Illumina barcodes. TruSeq adapter sequences along with Illumina sample barcodes were introduced in two successive PCR steps. TCR alpha and beta cDNA libraries were sequenced on the Illumina HiSeq platform with custom primers. The authors' pipeline ran thus. Unique molecular identifiers were extracted from raw reads with MiGEC, and CDR3 positions were determined with MiXCR. For each individual, recombination models were inferred using an EM algorithm with the repgenHMM and IGoR tools. The tcR package in R was used for shared clonotype analysis, with sharing normalized by the product of cloneset sizes. To study raw recombination free of thymic and clonal selection effects, out-of-frame nonproductive sequences were analyzed. TCRdb reprocessed the public reads (quality trimming at Q25 with fastp, clone calling with MiXCR) and kept in-frame beta chains. Under each unique CDR3 protein, matching rows form one entry showing the most common genes and DNA. These V and J calls rely on TCRdb rather than the paper's analysis. The sample yields about 240,000 distinct CDR3 sequences; 8% to 11% were counted once. The top ten constitute 9% to 10% of the sample.

Only healthy Caucasian donors were included. Miltenyi CD45RO+ enrichment and human naive T-cell isolation kits were used to isolate memory (CD45RO+) and naive T cells from PBMC. V is pared back by 0 bases and J by 2 bases, with 18 bases lying between the germline termini. Looking up the germline V gene yields CDR1 MNHEY and CDR2 SVGEGT. There are 18 amino acids in the CDR3, from cysteine to phenylalanine inclusive. Left in the record is the CDR3 DNA by itself, 54 bases read in frame from the first base. The entry originates in a study of identical twins listed by TCRdb under 2016. Describing the broader study: The study deep-sequenced TCR alpha and beta repertoires from monozygotic twins, unrelated adults of various ages and cord blood to test whether fetal clonotypes persist. To rule out contamination, the twin experiments were replicated at different times with different library preparation protocols.

Overall results and qualifications from the work: Compared with coincidental sharing between unrelated individuals, an excess of low generation-probability sequences was observed among out-of-frame TCR alpha sequences shared between twins. Abundant cord blood beta clonotypes carried fewer insertions; young adult naive repertoires showed a weaker similar trend, while memory repertoires showed none. Invariant T cells such as MAIT and iNKT could partly confound zero-insertion analyses, although diverse VJ usage argued against such confounding for most clonotypes. The excess sharing between twins in beta out-of-frame sequences was weaker because fewer shared sequences reduced the signal-to-noise ratio. Conclusions relied on cross-sectional statistical analysis, since the same donors could not be followed over many years. Out-of-frame TCR alpha sharing in monozygotic twins was systematically underestimated by recombination models, whereas sharing between unrelated individuals was in agreement with the recombination models.

This clonotype originated in a man aged 50 to 60 in good health. This sequence uses TRBV6-2 or TRBV6-3 and TRBJ2-3; the D gene is perhaps TRBD1, on 5 matching bases. Material: memory T cells sorted from blood. The meaning of the sample's cell subset or site label: CD45RO+ enriched T cells. The sequenced DNA: TGTGCCAGCAGTTACTCGCCGTTACAGGAAGGTCCCACAGATACGCAGTATTTT. Its coded protein is CASSYSPLQEGPTDTQYF.